These T cell receptor beta chains were read from a single sample in a study of blood T cells in healthy people across ages. TCRdb reprocessed the 5' RACE reads via MiXCR and lists one record per CDR3 protein. Of fewer than 600,000 distinct CDR3 sequences listed, about 25% are singletons. These same data were also listed under a study on T cells of mothers and their children.

Sequencing used blood. These TCRs come from a boy between 2 and 10 years old in good health. The CDR3 runs from the conserved cysteine through the conserved F or W. The D gene is left open where the match is weak. Size tells how often a clone was seen (once, few, many) or the class of an expanded clone, and some rows leave it out.

CDR3: CASSPGTSGGYISTDTQYF
DNA: TGTGCCAGCAGCCCTGGGACTAGCGGGGGATATATTAGCACAGATACGCAGTATTTT
length: 19
V: TRBV7-9
D: TRBD2
size: .
J: TRBJ2-3

CDR3: CASSNLNEQYF
DNA: TGTGCCAGCAGTAACTTAAACGAGCAGTACTTC
length: 11
V: TRBV12-3/TRBV12-4
D: .
size: few
J: TRBJ2-7

CDR3: CASKGQINTGELFF
DNA: TGTGCCAGCAAGGGACAGATTAACACCGGGGAGCTGTTTTTT
length: 14
V: TRBV27
D: TRBD1
size: few
J: TRBJ2-2

CDR3: CASSLGGVEAFF
DNA: TGCGCCAGCAGCTTGGGAGGGGTTGAAGCTTTCTTT
length: 12
V: TRBV5-1
D: .
size: .
J: TRBJ1-1

CDR3: CASSVGPGGSETQYF
DNA: TGTGCCAGCAGCGTAGGGCCAGGGGGCTCGGAGACCCAGTACTTC
length: 15
V: TRBV9
D: TRBD1
size: .
J: TRBJ2-5

CDR3: CASSPRRGADTQYF
DNA: TGTGCCAGCTCACCACGCAGGGGGGCAGATACGCAGTATTTT
length: 14
V: TRBV18
D: .
size: few
J: TRBJ2-3

CDR3: CASSAYNRNGNYGYTF
DNA: TGCGCCAGCAGCGCATACAACAGGAACGGAAACTATGGCTACACCTTC
length: 16
V: TRBV5-1
D: .
size: .
J: TRBJ1-2

CDR3: CASSFRVPAKNIQYF
DNA: TGTGCCAGCAGTTTCAGGGTCCCAGCCAAAAACATTCAGTACTTC
length: 15
V: TRBV27
D: .
size: .
J: TRBJ2-4

CDR3: CAISEARTTSGDNEQFF
DNA: TGTGCCATCAGTGAAGCTAGGACGACTAGCGGAGACAATGAGCAGTTCTTC
length: 17
V: TRBV10-3
D: TRBD2
size: .
J: TRBJ2-1

CDR3: CSVESRAASQAFF
DNA: TGCAGCGTTGAATCCAGGGCCGCGTCACAGGCTTTCTTT
length: 13
V: TRBV29-1
D: .
size: few
J: TRBJ1-1

CDR3: CASSLVDSYTDTQYF
DNA: TGTGCCAGCAGTTTAGTGGACAGCTACACAGATACGCAGTATTTT
length: 15
V: TRBV12-3/TRBV12-4
D: .
size: .
J: TRBJ2-3

CDR3: CASSPATLAGYYNEQFF
DNA: TGTGCCAGCAGCCCCGCAACTCTAGCGGGGTACTACAATGAGCAGTTCTTC
length: 17
V: TRBV11-2
D: TRBD2
size: .
J: TRBJ2-1

CDR3: CSAGTVRDLYGYTF
DNA: TGCAGTGCTGGGACTGTTAGAGACCTCTATGGCTACACCTTC
length: 14
V: TRBV20-1
D: .
size: .
J: TRBJ1-2

CDR3: CASTEGQFGGYTF
DNA: TGTGCCAGCACGGAGGGCCAATTTGGGGGCTACACCTTC
length: 13
V: TRBV2
D: .
size: few
J: TRBJ1-2

CDR3: CASSPREGGSTDTQYF
DNA: TGTGCCAGCAGTCCACGAGAGGGAGGTTCCACAGATACGCAGTATTTT
length: 16
V: TRBV28
D: .
size: .
J: TRBJ2-3

CDR3: CSGSSSAGGELFF
DNA: TGCAGCGGTTCTAGCAGTGCAGGAGGGGAGCTGTTTTTT
length: 13
V: TRBV29-1
D: .
size: .
J: TRBJ2-2

CDR3: CASSQGGAARELFF
DNA: TGCGCCAGCAGCCAAGGTGGGGCCGCGAGGGAGCTGTTTTTT
length: 14
V: TRBV4-3
D: .
size: .
J: TRBJ2-2